This T cell receptor beta chain is drawn from a study of CD8 T cells in ankylosing spondylitis. In its sample, this clonotype was seen a few times. TCRdb independently ran MiXCR on the 5' RACE reads; one entry per CDR3 protein. The sample has about 260,000 distinct CDR3 sequences; 20% are singletons. Between the trimmed V and J ends, which lost 0 bases and 1 base, there was a span of 9 bases. The CDR3 totals 15 residues. CDR1 is MGHRA and CDR2 is YSYEKL in the germline V gene. The V and J genes are TRBV4-1 and TRBJ2-5, with D possibly being TRBD2 (5 bases). The receptor comes from a male donor with ankylosing spondylitis or in good health (not recorded which). Specimen: blood, either unsorted or a sorted T cell fraction (not recorded which). The CDR3 DNA reads TGCGCCAGCAGCCAAGAAAGGAGGATCCAAGAGACCCAGTACTTC. Translation: CASSQERRIQETQYF.